The 18 T cell receptor beta chains reported below all come from one sample, sequenced in a study of T cells in Graves' hyperthyroidism and ophthalmopathy (dated by TCRdb to about 2019). The protocol used for the library was multiplex PCR. For sequencing, an Illumina HiSeq 2000 was employed. The TCR beta CDR3 regions were amplified from RNA transcripts. The TCR CDR3 was subjected to a first round of RT-PCR using the HTBI primer set and the Qiagen OneStep RT-PCR kit. The raw public data were reprocessed by TCRdb itself: fastp quality trimming at Q25, MiXCR clonotype calling, in-frame beta chains only. Rows matching on CDR3 protein sequence are summarized as one entry with the most common DNA and genes. The sample has about 360,000 distinct CDR3 sequences on record, around an eighth of them singletons. The ten top clones hold more than 20% of the sample. The material sequenced was blood. These receptor sequences come from a man under 40 with Graves' hyperthyroidism that later progressed to Graves' ophthalmopathy.

This clonotype was seen only a few times. The rearrangement links TRBV5-4 to TRBJ2-1, with D tentatively TRBD2 (5 bases). V lost 4 bases, J lost 10 bases, and 15 bases lay in between. This CDR3 comprises 13 residues. Germline CDR1 SGHNT, CDR2 YYREEE (reference sequence). The CDR3 DNA reads TGTGCCAGCAGCCCTATACTAGTCGAGGAGCAGTTCTTC. It is translated as CASSPILVEEQFF.

This clonotype was seen more than once but under ten times. The V and J genes are TRBV5-6 and TRBJ1-1; 9 nucleotides agree with TRBD1. Germline V gene sequence: CDR1 SGHDT, CDR2 YYEEEE. V gave up 3 bases and J gave up 1 base; unmatched junction bases: 7. This CDR3 has 16 residues. The CDR3 spells CASSSGQGWENTEAFF. In DNA, the CDR3 is TGTGCCAGCAGCTCGGGACAGGGATGGGAGAACACTGAAGCTTTCTTT.

This clonotype has at least ten counts. The rearrangement links TRBV29-1 to TRBJ1-1; D is possibly TRBD1 (6 bases). V was clipped by 0 bases and J by 1 base, with 12 bases between them. The CDR3 runs 15 residues. Germline CDR1 SQVTM, CDR2 ANQGSEA. The CDR3 protein is CSVEDPGHRNTEAFF. The CDR3, as DNA: TGCAGCGTTGAAGACCCGGGACATAGGAACACTGAAGCTTTCTTT.

This clonotype has a handful of counts. The CDR3 loop is CASSEQGRTDTQYF. For the CDR3, the DNA is TGCGCCAGCAGTGAACAGGGACGCACAGATACGCAGTATTTT. The chain joins TRBV10-2 to TRBJ2-3; D may be TRBD1 (6 bases). V was clipped by 3 bases and J by 1 base, with 8 bases between them. The germline gives CDR1 WSHSY, CDR2 SAAADI. CDR3 length: 14 residues.

This clonotype was seen ten or more times. V and J are TRBV28 and TRBJ2-7; TRBD1 matches 9 bases. The CDR3 is made up of 13 amino acids. The J segment lost 7 bases and the V segment lost 6 bases, leaving 7 bases of the junction unmatched. Germline V gives CDR1 MDHEN, CDR2 SYDVKM. CDR3 sequence reads: CASRGDRVWEQYF. The CDR3 nucleotides read TGTGCCAGCAGGGGGGACAGGGTTTGGGAGCAGTACTTC.

At least ten counts were recorded for this clonotype. The rearrangement links TRBV15 to TRBJ2-7; D is ambiguous. The CDR3 spans 13 residues. With 5 bases removed from V and 7 bases from J, the gap between germline ends came to 15 bases. The germline V gene encodes CDR1 LNHNV and CDR2 YYDKDF (reference sequence). The chain's CDR3 is CATSGSLDEEQYF. The CDR3 bases are TGTGCCACCAGCGGATCCTTGGATGAAGAGCAGTACTTC.

The chain links TRBV6-5 to TRBJ2-3; TRBD2 matches at 11 bases. Losses at the gene ends were 4 bases for V and 6 bases for J; bases not matched to a gene: 9. Germline V lookup: CDR1 MNHEY, CDR2 SVGAGI. The CDR3 totals 16 residues. The CDR3, as DNA: TGTGCCAGCAGTTCCTTTAGCGGGGGGGCGGCGGATACGCAGTATTTT. This translates into CASSSFSGGAADTQYF.

This clonotype was seen once. A much larger clonotype is one base distant, so this may be a read error. This chain joins TRBV11-2 and TRBJ1-1; TRBD1 might be the D (6 bases). The CDR3 runs to 15 residues. The germline gives CDR1 SGHAT, CDR2 FQNNGV. CDR3 region: CANSLAKGGWTEAFF. For the CDR3, the DNA is TGTGCCAACAGCTTAGCAAAGGGGGGGTGGACTGAAGCTTTCTTT.

The chain is built from TRBV19 and TRBJ2-1; TRBD1 might be the D (5 bases). V lost 5 bases and J 7 bases, leaving 15 bases between the germline ends. The CDR3 is 14 residues long. Germline values: CDR1 LNHDA, CDR2 SQIVND (reference sequence). The DNA of the CDR3 is TGTGCCAGTAGTCTGGTTTTCAGGGTGAATGAGCAGTTCTTC. Its translation is CASSLVFRVNEQFF.

This clonotype was recorded at least ten times. V is TRBV7-9 and J is TRBJ2-4; a weak D match, TRBD1 (5 bases). From germline, CDR1 is SEHNR and CDR2 FQNEAQ (reference sequence). This CDR3 has 14 amino acids. Between the trimmed V and J ends, which lost 4 bases and 5 bases, there was a span of 12 bases. The CDR3 nucleotides are TGTGCCAGCAGCTCCCGACAGCTACAAAACATTCAGTACTTC. Protein sequence: CASSSRQLQNIQYF.

This clonotype was counted many times. The chain links TRBV3-1 to TRBJ1-5, with D possibly TRBD1 on 6 matching bases. The CDR3 covers 14 residues. In germline, CDR1 is LGHDT, CDR2 YNNKEL (reference sequence). Trimming took 2 bases from V and 5 from J, leaving 10 bases between them. Written as DNA, the CDR3 is TGTGCCAGCAGCCAAACAGGGCGTCATCAGCCCCAGCATTTT. Its protein is CASSQTGRHQPQHF.

This clonotype was picked up a small number of times. J is TRBJ2-3 and V is TRBV6-1; TRBD2 aligns across 9 bases. Germline loops: CDR1 MNHNS, CDR2 SASEGT. The ends lost 4 bases at V and 2 bases at J; junction bases unmatched: 10. The CDR3 has 17 residues. This CDR3 is CASSGLAVSYYTDTQYF. The CDR3 DNA follows: TGTGCCAGCAGTGGACTAGCGGTGAGCTACTACACAGATACGCAGTATTTT.

The chain uses TRBV9 and TRBJ1-6; 7 bases fit TRBD1. J lost 10 bases, V lost 0 bases, and 7 bases had no gene match. The V gene's germline CDR1 is SGDLS and CDR2 YYNGEE. The CDR3 totals 15 residues. The CDR3 is CASSVGQGEGSPLHF. CDR3 DNA: TGTGCCAGCAGCGTAGGGCAGGGGGAAGGATCACCCCTCCACTTT.

This clonotype was counted ten times or more. The V and J genes are TRBV6-1 and TRBJ1-5; D not certain. Germline-derived CDR1 and CDR2 are MNHNS and SASEGT. The V gene lost 6 bases and the J gene lost 0 bases, with 15 bases spanning the gap. This CDR3 has 16 amino acids. The CDR3 loop reads CASSSTDSYSNQPQHF. In DNA, the CDR3 is TGTGCCAGCAGCTCCACCGACTCCTATAGCAATCAGCCCCAGCATTTT.

This clonotype was recorded at least ten times. V is TRBV6-1 and J is TRBJ1-2, with D unclear. Germline lookup yields CDR1 MNHNS and CDR2 SASEGT. V lost 5 bases and J 8 bases, leaving 15 bases between the germline ends. The CDR3 has 13 residues. The CDR3 sequence is CASSYAAVGGYTF. CDR3 nucleotides: TGTGCCAGCAGTTACGCGGCAGTAGGCGGCTACACCTTC.

This chain links TRBV4-1 with TRBJ2-5; 10 bases fit TRBD2. Trimming took 4 bases from V and 5 from J; bases not matched to a gene: 10. The CDR3 is 16 amino acids. The germline V gene encodes CDR1 MGHRA and CDR2 YSYEKL. The CDR3 sequence: CASSPQASGGGETQYF. CDR3 in DNA: TGCGCCAGCAGCCCCCAGGCTAGCGGGGGCGGGGAGACCCAGTACTTC.

This sequence joins TRBV7-9 and TRBJ1-2, with a weak D call TRBD1 (6 bases). V was cut by 5 bases and J by 7 bases, with 23 bases left in between. CDR3 size: 16 residues. Looked up from germline, CDR1 is SEHNR and CDR2 is FQNEAQ (reference sequence). CDR3 loop: CASSPAGGGALGGYTF. In nucleotides, the CDR3 is TGTGCCAGCAGCCCAGCGGGAGGGGGAGCTCTCGGTGGCTACACCTTC.

This clonotype was found many times. The chain couples TRBV7-8 to TRBJ1-6; D perhaps matches TRBD1 (5 bases). V gave up 4 bases and J gave up 11 bases, with 18 bases separating them. The CDR3 consists of 15 residues. Germline V gene lookup returns CDR1 SGHVS and CDR2 FQNEAQ. The chain's CDR3 is CASSSARGGRPPLHF. The CDR3, as DNA: TGTGCCAGCAGCTCTGCCCGGGGGGGGAGACCACCCCTCCACTTT.